One and the same sample provided the 25 T cell receptor beta chains below, sequenced in a study of breast tumors, draining lymph nodes, adjacent tissues. TCRdb redid the calling of the multiplex PCR reads with MiXCR, one entry per CDR3 protein. The data contain 150,000 to 250,000 distinct CDR3 sequences, approximately 33% of them seen just once; the ten biggest clones take up more than 4%. The lymph nodes were axillary draining lymph nodes from breast cancer patients. The sequenced material came from axillary lymph node tissue. The source of these receptors is a female donor with breast cancer. Some clones in this sample may be carry-over from other donors' samples.

For this clonotype: One base away lies a much larger clone, so this may be a sequencing read error. The chain couples TRBV7-3 to TRBJ2-1; possible D gene TRBD2, 7 bases. Germline V CDR1 and CDR2: SGHTA, FQGTGA. This CDR3 has 16 residues. With 1 base removed from V and 8 bases from J, the gap between germline ends came to 18 bases. The CDR3 sequence: CASSLRLGGGGDEQFF. CDR3 DNA: TGTGCCAGCAGCTTAAGGTTGGGGGGGGGCGGGGATGAGCAGTTCTTC.

The sample holds many counts of this clonotype. J is TRBJ2-3 and V is TRBV2; TRBD2 matches at 12 bases. The germline V gene has CDR1 SNHLY and CDR2 FYNNEI. This CDR3 is 16 amino acids long. J gave up 1 base and V 7 bases, and 6 bases lay outside the gene matches. This chain's CDR3 is CASTRLAGEGTDTQYF. CDR3 DNA: TGTGCCAGCACAAGACTAGCGGGGGAGGGCACAGATACGCAGTATTTT.

This clonotype was seen ten or more times. V gene TRBV2 combines with J gene TRBJ2-3; TRBD2 aligns across 9 bases. Trimming cost V 6 bases and J 2 bases; bases outside gene matches: 6. Germline V gives CDR1 SNHLY, CDR2 FYNNEI. The CDR3 sequence is 15 residues long. CDR3 nucleotide sequence: TGTGCCAGCAGAGCTAGCGGGGCAAACACAGATACGCAGTATTTT. It yields the protein CASRASGANTDTQYF.

This clonotype was detected ten times or more. V and J are TRBV10-3 and TRBJ1-2; TRBD1 aligns across 9 bases. The CDR3 spans 16 residues. V lost 3 bases and J lost 2; bases outside the gene matches: 7. CDR1 is ENHRY and CDR2 is SYGVKD in the germline V gene. CDR3 in amino acids: CAISDPYRGRNYGYTF. The CDR3 region has the DNA TGTGCCATCAGTGACCCCTACAGGGGGCGCAACTATGGCTACACCTTC.

The chain is built from TRBV6-1 and TRBJ2-5, with D unclear. This CDR3 has 14 amino acids. Trimming cost V 3 bases and J 1 base, with 9 bases left between them. CDR1 is MNHNS and CDR2 is SASEGT in the germline V gene. The chain's CDR3 is CASSDWSVQETQYF. The DNA for the CDR3 is TGTGCCAGCAGTGATTGGAGCGTCCAAGAGACCCAGTACTTC.

This clonotype was counted many times. The V gene is TRBV5-6, the J gene TRBJ2-7, with a weak D call TRBD1 (6 bases). The length of the CDR3 is 14 residues. The V end was cut by 0 bases, the J end by 6 bases, with 13 bases between. Germline V CDR1 and CDR2: SGHDT, YYEEEE. The CDR3 here is CASSLGRQALEQYF. DNA of the CDR3: TGTGCCAGCAGCTTGGGCAGACAGGCTCTCGAGCAGTACTTC. The full variable domain, its missing parts supplied by reference TRBV5-6 and TRBJ2-7, is DAGVTQSPTHLIKTRGQQVTLRCSPKSGHDTVSWYQQALGQGPQFIFQYYEEEERQRGNFPDRFSGHQFPNYSSELNVNALLLGDSALYLCASSLGRQALEQYFGPGTRLTVT.

The V gene is TRBV5-8, the J gene TRBJ1-6; D is perhaps TRBD1 (6 bases). Trimming removed 9 bases from V and 6 bases from J, with 16 bases in between. Per the germline V gene, CDR1 is SGHTS and CDR2 is YDEGEE. CDR3 length: 14 amino acids. This CDR3 is CATGGPGTNSPLHF. CDR3 bases: TGTGCCACCGGGGGCCCCGGGACTAATTCACCCCTCCACTTT.

This clonotype was observed at least ten times. This sequence joins TRBV12-3 or TRBV12-4 and TRBJ2-7, with D possibly TRBD1 on 6 matching bases. Trimming removed 3 bases at V and 6 bases at J, with 12 bases between. CDR3 length: 13 residues. CDR3 nucleotide sequence: TGTGCCAGCAGTTTTTGGGGGACACGCGAGCAGTACTTC. Amino acid sequence: CASSFWGTREQYF.

The chain combines TRBV6-5 with TRBJ1-4, with 7 bases that match TRBD1. The CDR3 is made up of 16 amino acids. J was trimmed by 0 bases and V by 6 bases; bases with no gene match: 7. Germline V gene lookup returns CDR1 MNHEY and CDR2 SVGAGI. The CDR3 DNA follows: TGTGCCAGCAGCATACGGGGACAGTCAACTAATGAAAAACTGTTTTTT. It encodes CASSIRGQSTNEKLFF.

This clonotype has just a few counts. V and J are TRBV5-1 and TRBJ1-1; D may be TRBD1 (5 bases). Between the trimmed V and J ends, which lost 3 bases and 4 bases, there was a span of 16 bases. CDR1 and CDR2 (germline): SGHRS, YFSETQ. This CDR3 comprises 15 residues. CDR3 bases: TGCGCCAGCAGCTCTCAACAGGCGGCGGGCACTGAAGCTTTCTTT. This translates into CASSSQQAAGTEAFF.

V and J are TRBV6-2 or TRBV6-3 and TRBJ2-3, with a weak D call TRBD2 (6 bases). The CDR3 consists of 13 residues. Looked up from germline, CDR1 is MNHEY and CDR2 is SVGEGT. V lost 6 bases, J lost 0 bases, and 7 bases lay in between. CDR3 in amino acids: CASRRGSTDTQYF. Written as DNA, the CDR3 is TGTGCCAGCAGACGGGGGAGCACAGATACGCAGTATTTT.

CDR3 bases: TGTGCCAGCAGCCCCGGGACTAGCGGGAGAGATGAGCAGTTCTTC. It translates to CASSPGTSGRDEQFF. The chain uses TRBV3-1 and TRBJ2-1; TRBD2 aligns across 14 bases. CDR1 is LGHDT and CDR2 is YNNKEL in the germline V gene (reference sequence). J lost 8 bases, V lost 4 bases, and 4 bases had no gene match. This CDR3 is 15 amino acids long.

This clonotype occurred many times. The chain is built from TRBV4-3 and TRBJ1-2; 11 bases are a match to TRBD1. The CDR3 extends over 14 amino acids. V gave up 3 bases and J gave up 6 bases; unmatched junction bases: 3. Germline assignment: CDR1 LGHNA and CDR2 YSLEER. CDR3 in amino acids: CASSHVDRGHGYTF. The CDR3 coding sequence is TGCGCCAGCAGCCACGTGGACAGGGGGCATGGCTACACCTTC.

This clonotype showed up just a few times. The chain combines TRBV6-1 with TRBJ2-1; D might be TRBD2 (7 bases). This CDR3 comprises 17 residues. Germline CDR1 MNHNS, CDR2 SASEGT. V lost 6 bases and J 4 bases, leaving 22 bases between the germline ends. The CDR3 nucleotides are TGTGCCAGCAGGGGGTTGTTGGGGGGGCCGCAATACAATGAGCAGTTCTTC. Translated: CASRGLLGGPQYNEQFF.

Concerning this clonotype itself: An end of the junction differs from the germline gene, which may be a read error. The rearrangement links TRBV5-6 to TRBJ2-3; D is uncertain. The germline V gene encodes CDR1 SGHDT and CDR2 YYEEEE. The CDR3 is made up of 16 amino acids. CDR3 amino acids: CASSLWTPRGTDAQYF. Here the CDR3 DNA reads TGTGCCAGCAGCCTATGGACGCCGCGCGGAACAGATGCGCAGTATTTT.

This clonotype was seen only a few times. Relative to the germline gene, one junction end is altered; a read error may explain this. V is TRBV6-5 and J is TRBJ1-5, with D unresolved. The CDR3 consists of 13 residues. Germline assignment: CDR1 MNHEY and CDR2 SVGAGI. CDR3 region: CASSHSIDQPQHF. Here the CDR3 DNA reads TGTGCCAGCAGTCACTCGATAGATCAGCCCCAGCATTTT.

This clonotype was seen a few times. The chain carries TRBV6-1 and TRBJ2-3, with 14 bases that match TRBD2. The CDR3 has 15 amino acids. V lost 4 bases and J lost 6; bases outside the gene matches: 3. Germline lookup yields CDR1 MNHNS and CDR2 SASEGT. The CDR3 DNA reads TGTGCCAGCAGTGGGACTAGCGGGGGGAGGGATACGCAGTATTTT. Protein sequence: CASSGTSGGRDTQYF.

The chain combines TRBV5-4 with TRBJ1-2; a weak D match, TRBD1 (6 bases). V lost 4 bases and J 7 bases, leaving 20 bases between the germline ends. CDR1 SGHNT and CDR2 YYREEE come from the germline V gene (reference sequence). CDR3 length: 15 residues. The CDR3 protein is CASSPRTAKVSGYTF. As DNA, the CDR3 is TGTGCCAGCAGCCCAAGGACAGCGAAGGTCTCTGGCTACACCTTC.

This clonotype came up a few times. This clone may be a read error of a much larger clone one base away. The CDR3 loop is CAISDGGGGYTF. For the CDR3, the DNA is TGTGCCATCAGTGACGGGGGGGGTGGCTACACCTTC. The chain employs TRBV10-3 and TRBJ1-2; weak D call: TRBD1 (5 bases). V was clipped by 3 bases and J by 7 bases, with 9 bases between them. CDR3 size: 12 residues. Germline V gene lookup returns CDR1 ENHRY and CDR2 SYGVKD.

As for this clonotype: The conserved closing phenylalanine or tryptophan is absent in this CDR3, likely reflecting a read error. V gene TRBV2 combines with J gene TRBJ2-1; D is possibly TRBD2 (6 bases). V was clipped by 8 bases and J by 0 bases, with 14 bases between them. CDR1 is SNHLY and CDR2 is FYNNEI in the germline V gene. The CDR3 length is 15 residues. CDR3 in DNA: TGTGCCAGCGGCCGGGACTTAAGCTCCTACAATGAGCAGTTCCTC. It yields the protein CASGRDLSSYNEQFL.

This clonotype has a single count. V gene TRBV29-1 combines with J gene TRBJ1-3; D is possibly TRBD1 (5 bases). Germline assignment: CDR1 SQVTM and CDR2 ANQGSEA. The CDR3 runs 13 residues. With 1 base removed from V and 3 bases from J, the gap between germline ends came to 7 bases. CDR3 nucleotide sequence: TGCAGCGTTGAAGTGGGGCATGGAAACACCATATATTTT. Its protein is CSVEVGHGNTIYF.

The sample holds many counts of this clonotype. A junction boundary mismatches the germline segment, possibly from a read error. This chain uses TRBV7-7 with TRBJ2-5; D might be TRBD1 or TRBD2, each matching 6 bases. The V gene's germline CDR1 is SSHAT and CDR2 FNYEAQ (reference sequence). This CDR3 is 13 amino acids long. The CDR3 nucleotides read TGTGCTAGCAGCCCTCAGGGGAGGGAGACCCAGTACTTC. It translates to CASSPQGRETQYF.

This clonotype has a count of ten or more. This chain connects TRBV6-6 to TRBJ1-2; D uncertain. The CDR3 sequence is 14 residues long. Deletions cut 8 bases from V and 4 bases from J, with 17 bases between. Germline V gene data show CDR1 as MNHNY and CDR2 as SVGAGI (reference sequence). The CDR3: CASETKEGSYGYTF. In nucleotides, the CDR3 is TGTGCCAGCGAAACGAAAGAAGGAAGCTATGGCTACACCTTC.

This clonotype was found many times. The chain couples TRBV30 to TRBJ2-1; perhaps TRBD1 as D (6 bases). Trimming took off 2 bases at V and 4 bases at J, with 15 bases between the two ends. Germline V gives CDR1 GTSNPN, CDR2 SVGIG (reference sequence). There are 15 residues in the CDR3. The CDR3 DNA follows: TGTGCCTGGAGTCCCCCGGGACACCTATACAATGAGCAGTTCTTC. Its translation is CAWSPPGHLYNEQFF.

The chain links TRBV18 to TRBJ1-5, with D perhaps matching TRBD1 (6 bases). The CDR3 length is 14 residues. V was pared by 6 bases and J by 5 bases, with 14 bases between. Germline values: CDR1 KGHSH, CDR2 LQKENI. Written as DNA, the CDR3 is TGTGCCAGCTCCCTCACGGACAGACATCAGCCCCAGCATTTT. Protein product: CASSLTDRHQPQHF. Together with reference TRBV18 and TRBJ1-5, the CDR3 gives the full variable domain: NAGVMQNPRHLVRRRGQEARLRCSPMKGHSHVYWYRQLPEEGLKFMVYLQKENIIDESGMPKERFSAEFPKEGPSILRIQQVVRGDSAAYFCASSLTDRHQPQHFGDGTRLSIL.